A selection of T cell receptor beta chains follows, all from one sample in a study of identifying expanded T cells in peripheral blood. Repertoires were generated with immunoSEQ multiplex PCR, while TCRdb's copy carries only in-frame clones and drops some. Here the sample spans about 86,000 clones, 80% to 90% being singletons. Sequencing used blood. Receptors were obtained from a person aged 18 to 75 in good health. The conserved cysteine and the conserved F or W are not part of the CDR3 here. Fields, in order: J gene, V gene, CDR3 length, CDR3 protein.

j_call: TRBJ1-3
v_call: TRBV19
cdr3_length: 12
cdr3_aa: ASSIAGRPDTIY

j_call: TRBJ2-1
v_call: TRBV4-1
cdr3_length: 13
cdr3_aa: ASSPFTTGGDEQF

j_call: TRBJ1-2
v_call: TRBV19
cdr3_length: 13
cdr3_aa: ASTEDRTEYRGYT

j_call: TRBJ2-7
v_call: TRBV11-2
cdr3_length: 10
cdr3_aa: ASSLPGYEQY

j_call: TRBJ2-3
v_call: TRBV11-3
cdr3_length: 14
cdr3_aa: ASSLGSGGVWDTQY

j_call: TRBJ1-2
v_call: TRBV6-6
cdr3_length: 12
cdr3_aa: ASSSGRGDYGYT

j_call: TRBJ1-2
v_call: TRBV7-2
cdr3_length: 12
cdr3_aa: ASSLVPTNYGYT

j_call: TRBJ1-1
v_call: TRBV5-1
cdr3_length: 12
cdr3_aa: ASSFGAVNTEAF

j_call: TRBJ2-7
v_call: TRBV19
cdr3_length: 11
cdr3_aa: ASSIRGPYEQY

j_call: TRBJ1-5
v_call: TRBV29-1
cdr3_length: 11
cdr3_aa: SVQSDSNQPQH

j_call: TRBJ1-1
v_call: TRBV5-1
cdr3_length: 11
cdr3_aa: ASSPRGPTEAF

j_call: TRBJ1-4
v_call: TRBV29-1
cdr3_length: 12
cdr3_aa: SVPQGASNEKLF

j_call: TRBJ2-5
v_call: TRBV30
cdr3_length: 11
cdr3_aa: AWTPPGIETQY

j_call: TRBJ1-6
v_call: TRBV9
cdr3_length: 12
cdr3_aa: ASSSVRGNSPLH

j_call: TRBJ2-5
v_call: TRBV5-5
cdr3_length: 14
cdr3_aa: ASSATGGRHIETQY

j_call: TRBJ2-7
v_call: TRBV19
cdr3_length: 14
cdr3_aa: ASSSPGTDGLYEQY

j_call: TRBJ1-6
v_call: TRBV2
cdr3_length: 11
cdr3_aa: ASRLRPNSPLH

j_call: TRBJ1-3
v_call: TRBV6-5
cdr3_length: 12
cdr3_aa: ASSGSRAGNTIY

j_call: TRBJ2-5
v_call: TRBV6-5
cdr3_length: 14
cdr3_aa: ASSSTAGLAAETQY

j_call: TRBJ1-4
v_call: TRBV27
cdr3_length: 13
cdr3_aa: ASSAKRTALEKLF

j_call: TRBJ2-1
v_call: TRBV9
cdr3_length: 12
cdr3_aa: ASSSGQGRNEQF

j_call: TRBJ2-5
v_call: TRBV19
cdr3_length: 14
cdr3_aa: ASRKNGLGEQETQY

j_call: TRBJ2-1
v_call: TRBV7-2
cdr3_length: 13
cdr3_aa: ASNGRAGERHEQF

j_call: TRBJ2-1
v_call: TRBV5-8
cdr3_length: 14
cdr3_aa: ASSLSLGGYYNEQF

j_call: TRBJ1-2
v_call: TRBV30
cdr3_length: 14
cdr3_aa: AWSLPGRPGGYGYT

j_call: TRBJ1-4
v_call: TRBV19
cdr3_length: 13
cdr3_aa: ASRTLGNPNEKLF

j_call: TRBJ1-4
v_call: TRBV2
cdr3_length: 10
cdr3_aa: ASSERREKLF

j_call: TRBJ2-7
v_call: TRBV7-2
cdr3_length: 16
cdr3_aa: ASSLRGGLPGTLYEQY

j_call: TRBJ2-3
v_call: TRBV19
cdr3_length: 12
cdr3_aa: ASRETGLTDTQY

j_call: TRBJ1-2
v_call: TRBV6-5
cdr3_length: 11
cdr3_aa: ASSSDRVYGYT

j_call: TRBJ2-6
v_call: TRBV2
cdr3_length: 13
cdr3_aa: ASRRDASGANVLT

j_call: TRBJ1-2
v_call: TRBV29-1
cdr3_length: 10
cdr3_aa: SVRAQRDGYT

j_call: TRBJ2-5
v_call: TRBV6-1
cdr3_length: 13
cdr3_aa: ASSAGGGPQETQY

j_call: TRBJ1-2
v_call: TRBV5-1
cdr3_length: 12
cdr3_aa: ASSLAEAGHGYT

j_call: TRBJ1-2
v_call: TRBV29-1
cdr3_length: 10
cdr3_aa: SYRHGNYGYT